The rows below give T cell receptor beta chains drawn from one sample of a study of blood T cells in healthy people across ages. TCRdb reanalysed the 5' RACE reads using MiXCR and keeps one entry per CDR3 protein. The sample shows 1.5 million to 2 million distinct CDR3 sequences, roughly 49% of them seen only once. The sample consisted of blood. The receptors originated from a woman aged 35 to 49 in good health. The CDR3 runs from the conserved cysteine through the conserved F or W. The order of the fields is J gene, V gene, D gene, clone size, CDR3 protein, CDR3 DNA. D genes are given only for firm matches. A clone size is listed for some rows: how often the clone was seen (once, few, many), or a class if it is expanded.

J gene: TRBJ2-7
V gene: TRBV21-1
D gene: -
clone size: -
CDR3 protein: CASTKRRDRGVSEQYF
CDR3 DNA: TGTGCCAGCACCAAAAGGAGGGACAGGGGGGTAAGCGAGCAGTACTTC

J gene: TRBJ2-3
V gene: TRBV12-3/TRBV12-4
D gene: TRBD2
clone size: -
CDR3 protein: CASSTGGGSRTDTQYF
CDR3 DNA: TGTGCCAGCAGTACCGGGGGGGGGAGCCGAACAGATACGCAGTATTTT

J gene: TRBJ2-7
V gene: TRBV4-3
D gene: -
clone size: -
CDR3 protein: CASSQGSGTSYEQYF
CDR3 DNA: TGCGCCAGCAGCCAAGGGTCCGGCACTTCCTACGAGCAGTACTTC

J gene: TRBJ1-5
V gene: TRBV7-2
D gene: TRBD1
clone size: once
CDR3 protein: CASTTGTGTNQPQHF
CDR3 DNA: TGTGCCAGCACTACCGGGACAGGGACTAATCAGCCCCAGCATTTT

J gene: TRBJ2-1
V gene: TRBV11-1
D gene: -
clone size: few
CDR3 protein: CASSLEDRLGSYNEQFF
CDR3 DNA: TGTGCCAGCAGCTTAGAGGACCGACTGGGATCCTACAATGAGCAGTTCTTC

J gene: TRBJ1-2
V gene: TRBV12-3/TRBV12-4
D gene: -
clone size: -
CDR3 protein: CASSRLVSYGYTF
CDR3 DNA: TGTGCCAGCAGCCGATTAGTATCCTATGGCTACACCTTC

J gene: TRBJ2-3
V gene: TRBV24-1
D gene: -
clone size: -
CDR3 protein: CATSGGTTYLGTQYF
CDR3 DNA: TGTGCCACCTCCGGCGGTACGACTTACCTGGGTACGCAGTATTTT

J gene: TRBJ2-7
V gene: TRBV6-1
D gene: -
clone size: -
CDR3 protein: CASSRTDPAAYSRISYEQYF
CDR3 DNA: TGTGCCAGCAGTCGCACAGATCCCGCCGCCTATTCCAGAATATCCTACGAGCAGTACTTC

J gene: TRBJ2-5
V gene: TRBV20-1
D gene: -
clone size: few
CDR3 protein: CSARSRSRGSGYQETQYF
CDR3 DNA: TGCAGTGCTAGGTCCCGTTCCCGGGGCAGTGGGTACCAAGAGACCCAGTACTTC

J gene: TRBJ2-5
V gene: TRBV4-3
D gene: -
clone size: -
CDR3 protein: CASSQDGGTEETQYF
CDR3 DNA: TGCGCCAGCAGCCAAGATGGGGGGACTGAAGAGACCCAGTACTTC

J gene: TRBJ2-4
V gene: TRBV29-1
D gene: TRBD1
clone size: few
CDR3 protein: CSVEDPETGGPREQYF
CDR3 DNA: TGCAGCGTTGAAGATCCAGAGACAGGGGGCCCAAGGGAGCAGTACTTC

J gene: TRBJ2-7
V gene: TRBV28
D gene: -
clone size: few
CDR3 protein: CASVNLRQSIYEQYF
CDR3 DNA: TGTGCCAGCGTGAATTTGAGACAGAGTATTTACGAGCAGTACTTC

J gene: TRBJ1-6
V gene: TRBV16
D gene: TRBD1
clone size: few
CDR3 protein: CASSRDREGSPLHF
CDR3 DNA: TGTGCCAGCAGCCGGGACAGGGAGGGTTCACCCCTCCACTTT

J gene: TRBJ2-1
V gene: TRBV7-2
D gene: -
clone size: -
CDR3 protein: CASSSRPGGEQFF
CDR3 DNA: TGTGCCAGCAGCTCCCGCCCGGGGGGCGAGCAGTTCTTC

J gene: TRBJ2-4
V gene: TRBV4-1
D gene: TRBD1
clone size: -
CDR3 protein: CASSQPGQGNKNIQYF
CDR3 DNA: TGCGCCAGCAGCCAACCGGGACAGGGAAACAAAAACATTCAGTACTTC

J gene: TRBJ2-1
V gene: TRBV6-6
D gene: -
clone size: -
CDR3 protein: CASSYLAANEQFF
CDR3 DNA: TGTGCCAGCAGTTACTTAGCGGCCAATGAGCAGTTCTTC

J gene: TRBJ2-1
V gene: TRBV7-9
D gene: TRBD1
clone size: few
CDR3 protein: CASSSTGTGVRNEQFF
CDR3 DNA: TGTGCCAGCAGCTCCACCGGGACAGGGGTACGGAATGAGCAGTTCTTC

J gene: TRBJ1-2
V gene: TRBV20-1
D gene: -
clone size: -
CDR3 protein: CSVPTRTYGYTF
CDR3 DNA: TGCAGTGTACCGACCAGGACATATGGCTACACCTTC

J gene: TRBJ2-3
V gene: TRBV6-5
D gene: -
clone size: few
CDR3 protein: CATTGRDTQYF
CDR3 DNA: TGTGCCACCACAGGGAGAGATACGCAGTATTTT

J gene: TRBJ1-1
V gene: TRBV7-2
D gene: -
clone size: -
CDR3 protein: CASSLVRLNTEAFF
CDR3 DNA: TGTGCCAGCAGCTTAGTCCGGCTGAACACTGAAGCTTTCTTT

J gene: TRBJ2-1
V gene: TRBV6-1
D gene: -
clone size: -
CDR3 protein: CASSVPRDYNEQFF
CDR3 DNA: TGTGCCAGCAGTGTTCCAAGGGACTACAATGAGCAGTTCTTC

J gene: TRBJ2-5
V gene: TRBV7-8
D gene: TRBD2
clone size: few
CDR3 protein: CASSLLRTSGGAGETQYF
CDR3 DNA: TGTGCCAGCAGCTTACTCCGGACTAGCGGGGGGGCTGGAGAGACCCAGTACTTC